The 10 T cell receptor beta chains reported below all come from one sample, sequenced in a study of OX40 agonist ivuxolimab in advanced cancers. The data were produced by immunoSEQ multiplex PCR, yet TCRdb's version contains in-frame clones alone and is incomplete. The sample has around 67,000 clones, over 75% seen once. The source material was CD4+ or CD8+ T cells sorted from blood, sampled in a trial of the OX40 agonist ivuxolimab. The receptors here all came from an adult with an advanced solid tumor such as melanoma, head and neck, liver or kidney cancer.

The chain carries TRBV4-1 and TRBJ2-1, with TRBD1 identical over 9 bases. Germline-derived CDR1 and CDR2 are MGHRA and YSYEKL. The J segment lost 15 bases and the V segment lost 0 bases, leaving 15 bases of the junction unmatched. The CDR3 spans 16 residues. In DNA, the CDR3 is TGCGCCAGCAGCCAAGATTGGGGACAGGGCCTGGGGTGGCGGTTCTTC. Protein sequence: CASSQDWGQGLGWRFF.

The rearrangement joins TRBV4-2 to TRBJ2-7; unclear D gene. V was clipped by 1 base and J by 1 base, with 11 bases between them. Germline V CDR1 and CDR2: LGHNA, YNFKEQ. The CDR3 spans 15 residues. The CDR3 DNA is TGTGCCAGCAGCCAAGTGTCGGCTACGTCCTACGAGCAGTACTTC. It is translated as CASSQVSATSYEQYF.

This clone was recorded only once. The CDR3 sequence is CASSFREWSSYEQYF. The CDR3 nucleotides read TGTGCCAGCAGCTTTCGGGAGTGGAGCTCCTACGAGCAGTACTTC. This chain uses TRBV7-9 with TRBJ2-7; weak D call: TRBD2 (6 bases). Trimming cost V 3 bases and J 0 bases, with 12 bases left between them. Germline CDR1 SEHNR, CDR2 FQNEAQ (reference sequence). The length of the CDR3 is 15 residues.

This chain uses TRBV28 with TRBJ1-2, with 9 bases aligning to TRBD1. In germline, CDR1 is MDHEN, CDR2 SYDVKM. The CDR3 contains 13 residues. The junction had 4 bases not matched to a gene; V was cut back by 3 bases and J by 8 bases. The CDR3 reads CASSLNRGQGYTF. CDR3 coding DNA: TGTGCCAGCAGTTTGAACAGGGGGCAAGGCTACACCTTC.

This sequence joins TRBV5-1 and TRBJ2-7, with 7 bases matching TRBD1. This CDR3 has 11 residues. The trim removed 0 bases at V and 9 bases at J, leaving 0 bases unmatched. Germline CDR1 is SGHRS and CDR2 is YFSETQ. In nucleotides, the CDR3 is TGCGCCAGCAGCTTGGGGACAGGGCAGTACGTC. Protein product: CASSLGTGQYV.

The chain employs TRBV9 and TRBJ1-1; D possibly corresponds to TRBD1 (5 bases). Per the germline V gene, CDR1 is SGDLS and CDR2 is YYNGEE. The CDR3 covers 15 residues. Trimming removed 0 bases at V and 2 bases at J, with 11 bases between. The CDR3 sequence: CASSVDRGVNTEAFF. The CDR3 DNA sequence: TGTGCCAGCAGCGTAGACCGGGGCGTTAACACTGAAGCTTTCTTT.

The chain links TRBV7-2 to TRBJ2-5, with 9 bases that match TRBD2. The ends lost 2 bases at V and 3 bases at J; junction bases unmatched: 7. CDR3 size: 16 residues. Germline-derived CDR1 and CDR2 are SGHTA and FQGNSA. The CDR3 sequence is CASSLSTTSGEETQYF. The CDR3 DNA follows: TGTGCCAGCAGCTTATCAACGACTAGCGGTGAAGAGACCCAGTACTTC. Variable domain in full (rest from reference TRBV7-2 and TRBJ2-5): GAGVSQSPSNKVTEKGKDVELRCDPISGHTALYWYRQSLGQGLEFLIYFQGNSAPDKSGLPSDRFSAERTGGSVSTLTIQRTQQEDSAVYLCASSLSTTSGEETQYFGPGTRLLVL.

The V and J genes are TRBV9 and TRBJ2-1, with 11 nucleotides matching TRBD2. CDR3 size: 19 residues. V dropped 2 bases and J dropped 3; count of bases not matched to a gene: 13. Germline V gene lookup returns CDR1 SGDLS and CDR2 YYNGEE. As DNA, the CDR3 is TGTGCCAGCAGCGTTACCGGAACTAGCGGGAGCTCCCTCTACAATGAGCAGTTCTTC. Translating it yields CASSVTGTSGSSLYNEQFF. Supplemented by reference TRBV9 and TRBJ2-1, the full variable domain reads DSGVTQTPKHLITATGQRVTLRCSPRSGDLSVYWYQQSLDQGLQFLIQYYNGEERAKGNILERFSAQQFPDLHSELNLSSLELGDSALYFCASSVTGTSGSSLYNEQFFGPGTRLTVL.

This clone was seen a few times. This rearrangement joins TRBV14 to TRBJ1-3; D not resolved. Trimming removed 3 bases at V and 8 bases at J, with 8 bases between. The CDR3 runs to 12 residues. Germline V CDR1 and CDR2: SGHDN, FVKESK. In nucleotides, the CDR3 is TGTGCCAGCAGCCATGGCAAATACACCATATATTTT. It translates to CASSHGKYTIYF.

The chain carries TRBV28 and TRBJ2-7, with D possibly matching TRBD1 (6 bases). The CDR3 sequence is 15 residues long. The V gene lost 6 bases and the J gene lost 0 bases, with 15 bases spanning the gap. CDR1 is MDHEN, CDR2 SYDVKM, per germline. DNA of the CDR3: TGTGCCAGCAGCGGGTTATTGGGGGCCTCCTACGAGCAGTACTTC. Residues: CASSGLLGASYEQYF.